This is a list of T cell receptor beta chains from one sample in a study of molecular identifiers for immune sequencing clone quantification. TCRdb passed the PCR reads through MiXCR, listing each CDR3 protein once. The table has hundreds of thousands of distinct CDR3 sequences, about 25% seen once. Sequencing input: naive CD8+ T cells from blood, with Jurkat cell RNA spiked in. The receptors shown here come from a human donor in good health. Some libraries in this study had Jurkat cell RNA spiked in. Each CDR3 is given with its conserved first and last residue. The D gene is left open where the match is weak. For some rows the clone size is stated as once, few or many, or as a class when expanded; others skip it.

CDR3aa: CSVEVVAGPIPTDTQYF
CDR3nt: TGCAGCGTTGAAGTGGTAGCGGGGCCCATTCCCACAGATACGCAGTATTTT
v_gene: TRBV29-1
abundance: many
j_gene: TRBJ2-3
d_gene: TRBD2

CDR3aa: CASSVNPGLLIYEQYF
CDR3nt: TGTGCCAGCAGCGTAAATCCGGGACTACTAATATACGAGCAGTACTTC
v_gene: TRBV7-9
abundance: few
j_gene: TRBJ2-7
d_gene: TRBD2

CDR3aa: CASSRYLGSGAEAFF
CDR3nt: TGTGCCAGCAGTCGATATTTAGGGAGTGGCGCTGAAGCTTTCTTT
v_gene: TRBV6-2/TRBV6-3
abundance: few
j_gene: TRBJ1-1
d_gene: NA

CDR3aa: CASSLAGTFRREYF
CDR3nt: TGTGCCAGCAGCTTGGCTGGGACCTTTCGGCGGGAGTACTTC
v_gene: TRBV5-6
abundance: NA
j_gene: TRBJ2-7
d_gene: NA

CDR3aa: CASSAQLNTEAFF
CDR3nt: TGTGCCAGCAGTGCACAGCTGAACACTGAAGCTTTCTTT
v_gene: TRBV2
abundance: many
j_gene: TRBJ1-1
d_gene: NA

CDR3aa: CASSLEVGTGPYNEQFF
CDR3nt: TGTGCCAGCAGTTTGGAGGTCGGGACAGGACCCTACAATGAGCAGTTCTTC
v_gene: TRBV12-3/TRBV12-4
abundance: few
j_gene: TRBJ2-1
d_gene: TRBD1

CDR3aa: CASSLAGTGVDEQYF
CDR3nt: TGTGCCAGCAGCTTAGCGGGGACAGGGGTGGACGAGCAGTACTTC
v_gene: TRBV7-9
abundance: NA
j_gene: TRBJ2-7
d_gene: TRBD1

CDR3aa: CASSIGHLETQYF
CDR3nt: TGTGCCAGTAGTATAGGGCACTTAGAGACCCAGTACTTC
v_gene: TRBV19
abundance: NA
j_gene: TRBJ2-5
d_gene: NA

CDR3aa: CASSQAFQNTEAFF
CDR3nt: TGCGCCAGCAGCCAAGCCTTCCAGAACACTGAAGCTTTCTTT
v_gene: TRBV4-1
abundance: NA
j_gene: TRBJ1-1
d_gene: NA

CDR3aa: CASSIGAGARNSPLHF
CDR3nt: TGTGCCAGTAGTATAGGTGCGGGGGCGCGGAATTCACCCCTCCACTTT
v_gene: TRBV19
abundance: few
j_gene: TRBJ1-6
d_gene: NA

CDR3aa: CASRPDSGNTIYF
CDR3nt: TGTGCCAGCAGGCCGGACTCTGGAAACACCATATATTTT
v_gene: TRBV2
abundance: NA
j_gene: TRBJ1-3
d_gene: NA

CDR3aa: CASSLALAGGSDTQYF
CDR3nt: TGTGCCAGCAGCTTAGCACTAGCGGGAGGGTCAGATACGCAGTATTTT
v_gene: TRBV11-2
abundance: many
j_gene: TRBJ2-3
d_gene: TRBD2

CDR3aa: CSAEPGLAGVTKNIQYF
CDR3nt: TGCAGTGCCGAGCCGGGACTAGCGGGAGTTACCAAAAACATTCAGTACTTC
v_gene: TRBV20-1
abundance: few
j_gene: TRBJ2-4
d_gene: TRBD2

CDR3aa: CASSGPGTGLGEQYF
CDR3nt: TGCGCCAGCAGTGGACCCGGGACAGGGTTGGGCGAGCAGTACTTC
v_gene: TRBV10-1
abundance: once
j_gene: TRBJ2-7
d_gene: TRBD1

CDR3aa: CSVRLAGYNTGELFF
CDR3nt: TGCAGCGTTAGACTAGCGGGATATAACACCGGGGAGCTGTTTTTT
v_gene: TRBV29-1
abundance: many
j_gene: TRBJ2-2
d_gene: TRBD2

CDR3aa: CASSLAGGRTYEQYF
CDR3nt: TGTGCCAGCAGTTTAGCGGGGGGCCGGACTTACGAGCAGTACTTC
v_gene: TRBV12-3/TRBV12-4
abundance: NA
j_gene: TRBJ2-7
d_gene: NA

CDR3aa: CSAPTTMDRALWDEQYF
CDR3nt: TGCAGTGCCCCGACTACTATGGACAGGGCACTTTGGGACGAGCAGTACTTC
v_gene: TRBV20-1
abundance: many
j_gene: TRBJ2-7
d_gene: TRBD1

CDR3aa: CASSPTSGASYEQYF
CDR3nt: TGTGCCAGCAGCCCGACTAGCGGGGCCTCCTACGAGCAGTACTTC
v_gene: TRBV7-9
abundance: few
j_gene: TRBJ2-7
d_gene: TRBD2